The 13 T cell receptor beta chains below all came from one sample that was sequenced in a study of blood T cell repertoires in COVID-19. The method was immunoSEQ multiplex PCR; TCRdb's version includes in-frame clones alone and lacks a portion of them. The table has about 100,000 clones, 71% seen once. The material sequenced was peripheral blood. The receptors were gathered from a woman in her thirties or forties with acute or convalescent COVID-19.

This clone was observed a handful of times. V and J are TRBV11-2 and TRBJ1-6; 8 nucleotides line up with TRBD1. This CDR3 is 16 amino acids long. The germline V gene has CDR1 SGHAT and CDR2 FQNNGV. V was clipped by 4 bases and J by 8 bases; unmatched bases: 10. For the CDR3, the DNA is TGTGCCAGCAGCTGGGGCGGGACAGGAGAATATTCACCCCTCCACTTT. It codes for CASSWGGTGEYSPLHF. The full variable domain, in which reference TRBV11-2 and TRBJ1-6 provide the parts outside the CDR3, is EAGVAQSPRYKIIEKRQSVAFWCNPISGHATLYWYQQILGQGPKLLIQFQNNGVVDDSQLPKDRFSAERLKGVDSTLKIQPAKLEDSAVYLCASSWGGTGEYSPLHFGNGTRLTVT.

The chain has TRBV28 and TRBJ1-2, with D unclear. The CDR3 spans 12 residues. Germline V gene lookup returns CDR1 MDHEN and CDR2 SYDVKM. Trimming took off 8 bases at V and 6 bases at J, with 13 bases between the two ends. In nucleotides, the CDR3 is TGTGCCAGCTCGTCGATGAGGGATGGCTACACCTTC. Translated, it gives CASSSMRDGYTF.

This clone was counted ten times or more. The same CDR3 arises from other DNA sequences in this sample as well. This sequence joins TRBV7-3 and TRBJ1-1; TRBD1 might be the D (6 bases). In germline, CDR1 is SGHTA, CDR2 FQGTGA. Deletions cut 0 bases from V and 3 bases from J, with 8 bases between. The CDR3 runs 14 residues. The CDR3 nucleotides read TGTGCCAGCAGCTTAACAGGGGGGGACACTGAAGCTTTCTTT. Its translation: CASSLTGGDTEAFF.

The CDR3 bases are TGTGCCAGCAGGGAGGGACAGGGCGTGGGCAACATTCAGTACTTC. This gives the protein CASREGQGVGNIQYF. The chain recombines TRBV2 with TRBJ2-4; TRBD1 agrees at 9 bases. V trimming: 6 bases; J trimming: 7 bases; junction bases outside the gene matches: 10. Germline CDR1 and CDR2: SNHLY and FYNNEI. The CDR3 covers 15 residues.

The V and J genes are TRBV11-1 and TRBJ2-2; TRBD2 might be the D (6 bases). V lost 4 bases and J 1 base, leaving 13 bases between the germline ends. This CDR3 is built from 16 residues. Germline V gene sequence: CDR1 SGHAT, CDR2 FQDESV (reference sequence). The CDR3 DNA sequence: TGTGCCAGCAGCTCGGCGGGACGGATGAACACCGGGGAGCTGTTTTTT. This gives the protein CASSSAGRMNTGELFF.

The V and J genes are TRBV19 and TRBJ1-1; 7 nucleotides line up with TRBD1. CDR1 is LNHDA, CDR2 SQIVND, per germline (reference sequence). The V and J ends lost 6 bases and 6 bases, in that order; junction bases with no gene match: 10. The CDR3 extends over 14 amino acids. Here the CDR3 DNA reads TGTGCCAGTAGGGCGACAGGGACGGAGCCTGAAGCTTTCTTT. Residues: CASRATGTEPEAFF. Looking up the rest from reference TRBV19 and TRBJ1-1 gives the full variable domain: DGGITQSPKYLFRKEGQNVTLSCEQNLNHDAMYWYRQDPGQGLRLIYYSQIVNDFQKGDIAEGYSVSREKKESFPLTVTSAQKNPTAFYLCASRATGTEPEAFFGQGTRLTVV.

The chain joins TRBV15 to TRBJ2-5, with D possibly being TRBD2 (7 bases). The germline V and J ends were trimmed by 5 bases and 2 bases, with 15 bases remaining between them. CDR1 is LNHNV, CDR2 YYDKDF, per germline (reference sequence). The CDR3 has 15 residues. The CDR3 here is CATSGRGAQQETQYF. The CDR3 coding sequence is TGTGCCACCAGCGGACGGGGGGCACAACAAGAGACCCAGTACTTC.

The genes are TRBV6-5 and TRBJ2-1; 10 bases are a match to TRBD1. Germline V gives CDR1 MNHEY, CDR2 SVGAGI. The CDR3 consists of 16 residues. After removal of 2 bases from V and 4 bases from J, the junction contained 5 bases not matched to a gene. CDR3 protein: CASSYAGTGDYNEQFF. CDR3 DNA: TGTGCCAGCAGTTACGCCGGGACAGGGGATTACAATGAGCAGTTCTTC.

Details on this clone: One end of the junction is discordant with germline, which a read error may explain. The chain uses TRBV2 and TRBJ1-5, with 7 bases that match TRBD1. Germline loops: CDR1 SNHLY, CDR2 FYNNEI. The CDR3 consists of 15 residues. The CDR3 DNA reads as TGTGCCAGCAGGGAAGAGACAGGGAGCAATCAGCCCCAGCATTTT. Translating it yields CASREETGSNQPQHF.

The V gene is TRBV7-2, the J gene TRBJ1-5; possible D gene TRBD1, 5 bases. Germline CDR1 is SGHTA and CDR2 is FQGNSA. V shed 4 bases and J shed 6 bases, with 10 bases lying between them. This CDR3 has 13 amino acids. The CDR3: CASSYQGFQPQHF. CDR3 coding DNA: TGTGCCAGCAGCTACCAGGGCTTTCAGCCCCAGCATTTT. Together with reference TRBV7-2 and TRBJ1-5, the CDR3 gives the full variable domain: GAGVSQSPSNKVTEKGKDVELRCDPISGHTALYWYRQSLGQGLEFLIYFQGNSAPDKSGLPSDRFSAERTGGSVSTLTIQRTQQEDSAVYLCASSYQGFQPQHFGDGTRLSIL.

V is TRBV2 and J is TRBJ2-6; D is possibly TRBD1 (5 bases). Germline V gene sequence: CDR1 SNHLY, CDR2 FYNNEI. This CDR3 contains 15 residues. V shed 5 bases and J shed 1 base, with 9 bases lying between them. The CDR3 sequence is CASSLGESGANVLTF. The CDR3, as DNA: TGTGCCAGCAGTCTAGGGGAATCTGGGGCCAACGTCCTGACTTTC.

This rearrangement joins TRBV18 to TRBJ1-1, with 8 bases fitting TRBD1. V lost 1 base, J lost 0 bases, and 4 bases stayed unmatched. Germline CDR1 and CDR2: KGHSH and LQKENI. The CDR3 consists of 16 residues. The CDR3 nucleotides read TGTGCCAGCTCACCACGGGGACAGGAGTTGAACACTGAAGCTTTCTTT. As protein: CASSPRGQELNTEAFF. Full variable domain (missing parts from reference TRBV18 and TRBJ1-1): NAGVMQNPRHLVRRRGQEARLRCSPMKGHSHVYWYRQLPEEGLKFMVYLQKENIIDESGMPKERFSAEFPKEGPSILRIQQVVRGDSAAYFCASSPRGQELNTEAFFGQGTRLTVV.

This chain joins TRBV9 and TRBJ1-1; no clear D. This CDR3 contains 14 residues. Germline lookup yields CDR1 SGDLS and CDR2 YYNGEE. The ends were cut back, 0 bases at V and 1 base at J, with 7 bases in the middle. As DNA, the CDR3 is TGTGCCAGCAGCGTAGACGTTAGGAACACTGAAGCTTTCTTT. Amino acid sequence: CASSVDVRNTEAFF.